One and the same sample provided the 14 T cell receptor beta chains below, sequenced in a study of post-analysis software for immune sequencing data. Unique molecular identifiers were present in the TCR beta cDNA libraries. TCRdb reprocessed the PCR reads with MiXCR, giving one entry per CDR3 protein. The sample records hundreds of thousands of distinct CDR3 sequences, approximately 37% being singletons. These receptors lack a known antigen. Study findings and constraints: TRBV5-6, TRBV5-1 and TRBV20-1 were among a few TRBV segments more frequent in patients than controls.

Sequencing was carried out using blood. These receptor sequences come from a girl aged 2-9 years with multiple sclerosis.

The V gene is TRBV10-3, the J gene TRBJ2-7, with D tentatively TRBD1 (6 bases). The germline gives CDR1 ENHRY, CDR2 SYGVKD. V lost 7 bases and J 4 bases, leaving 14 bases between the germline ends. CDR3 length equals 13 residues. The CDR3, as DNA: TGTGCCATCAACAGGGAAGTCGGTTACGAGCAGTACTTC. This gives the protein CAINREVGYEQYF.

The chain links TRBV15 to TRBJ1-1; D remains ambiguous. CDR1 is LNHNV, CDR2 YYDKDF, per germline (reference sequence). Between the trimmed V and J ends, which lost 0 bases and 0 bases, there was a span of 8 bases. The CDR3 covers 15 residues. The DNA of the CDR3 is TGTGCCACCAGCAGAGAACAACGGCTGAACACTGAAGCTTTCTTT. Protein: CATSREQRLNTEAFF. The full variable domain, its missing parts supplied by reference TRBV15 and TRBJ1-1, is DAMVIQNPRYQVTQFGKPVTLSCSQTLNHNVMYWYQQKSSQAPKLLFHYYDKDFNNEADTPDNFQSRRPNTSFCFLDIRSPGLGDTAMYLCATSREQRLNTEAFFGQGTRLTVV.

This rearrangement joins TRBV6-6 to TRBJ1-2; D is perhaps TRBD1 (5 bases). The CDR3 covers 16 residues. Between the trimmed V and J ends, which lost 0 bases and 4 bases, there was a span of 15 bases. Germline V gene sequence: CDR1 MNHNY, CDR2 SVGAGI (reference sequence). CDR3 loop: CASSYSKQAGVYGYTF. As DNA, the CDR3 is TGTGCCAGCAGTTACTCGAAACAGGCGGGGGTCTATGGCTACACCTTC.

In this sample, this clonotype turned up a few times. This chain links TRBV15 with TRBJ1-2; D is unresolved. Deletions cut 0 bases from V and 5 bases from J, with 7 bases between. This CDR3 has 13 residues. Germline-derived CDR1 and CDR2 are LNHNV and YYDKDF (reference sequence). The CDR3 nucleotides read TGTGCCACCAGCAGAGATCCCCAGTATGGCTACACCTTC. Protein: CATSRDPQYGYTF.

This clonotype was seen at least ten times. The rearrangement links TRBV7-8 to TRBJ1-2, with 8 nucleotides matching TRBD1. The CDR3 sequence is 15 residues long. CDR1 is SGHVS and CDR2 is FQNEAQ in the germline V gene. V lost 5 bases and J lost 2; bases outside the gene matches: 7. DNA of the CDR3: TGTGCCAGCAGCCCTCAGGGGGCACAGAACTATGGCTACACCTTC. Protein product: CASSPQGAQNYGYTF.

The chain links TRBV29-1 to TRBJ1-1; D ambiguous. Looked up from germline, CDR1 is SQVTM and CDR2 is ANQGSEA. The CDR3 spans 13 residues. V was clipped by 5 bases and J by 2 bases, with 12 bases between them. This CDR3 is CSVSGRANTEAFF. As DNA, the CDR3 is TGCAGCGTTTCTGGCAGAGCTAACACTGAAGCTTTCTTT.

V gene TRBV5-1 combines with J gene TRBJ2-1, with 10 bases identical to TRBD2. The CDR3 runs 15 residues. Germline V gene data show CDR1 as SGHRS and CDR2 as YFSETQ. The J segment lost 6 bases and the V segment lost 4 bases, leaving 7 bases of the junction unmatched. CDR3 coding DNA: TGCGCCAGCAGCCAGACTAGCGGGTCGGGCAATGAGCAGTTCTTC. It specifies CASSQTSGSGNEQFF.

The chain carries TRBV5-5 and TRBJ1-2; D remains ambiguous. CDR3 length equals 13 residues. V was clipped by 4 bases and J by 5 bases, with 12 bases between them. Germline CDR1 reads SGHKS; CDR2 reads YYEKEE (reference sequence). The CDR3 bases are TGTGCCAGCAGCCCCGCTGAGGTTTATGGCTACACCTTC. This sequence encodes CASSPAEVYGYTF.

The chain carries TRBV7-3 and TRBJ2-5, with D perhaps TRBD1 (5 bases). This CDR3 has 15 amino acids. V was pared by 5 bases and J by 1 base, with 14 bases between. The germline CDR1 and CDR2 sequences are SGHTA and FQGTGA. The CDR3 protein is CASSPNQGAQETQYF. The DNA for the CDR3 is TGTGCCAGCAGCCCGAACCAGGGCGCCCAAGAGACCCAGTACTTC.

This chain uses TRBV20-1 with TRBJ1-1; D gene uncertain. This CDR3 contains 14 residues. Per germline, CDR1 DFQATT and CDR2 SNEGSKA (reference sequence). Deletions cut 6 bases from V and 2 bases from J, with 16 bases between. For the CDR3, the DNA is TGCAGTGCCCCCAAACAGCAAGCAAACACTGAAGCTTTCTTT. Its protein is CSAPKQQANTEAFF.

This clonotype was recorded a few times. The chain employs TRBV29-1 and TRBJ2-3; 10 bases map to TRBD1. The germline CDR1 and CDR2 sequences are SQVTM and ANQGSEA. V trimming: 7 bases; J trimming: 2 bases; junction bases outside the gene matches: 3. The CDR3 has 13 residues. The CDR3 protein is CSAGTGVTDTQYF. In nucleotides, the CDR3 is TGCAGCGCCGGGACAGGGGTCACAGATACGCAGTATTTT.

The V and J genes are TRBV20-1 and TRBJ2-4; tentatively, D is TRBD1 (6 bases). The end of the DNA is better explained by TRBJ2-7, so the J call may be wrong. CDR3 size: 16 residues. Germline-derived CDR1 and CDR2 are DFQATT and SNEGSKA (reference sequence). The CDR3 here is CSARGQQGKQGYEQYF. The DNA for the CDR3 is TGCAGTGCTAGGGGTCAACAGGGCAAGCAGGGCTACGAGCAGTACTTC.

V and J are TRBV12-3 or TRBV12-4 and TRBJ1-2, with TRBD1 identical over 11 bases. CDR3 length: 13 amino acids. J gave up 8 bases and V 6 bases, and 5 bases lay outside the gene matches. CDR3 loop: CASRWTGGIGYTF. CDR3 in DNA: TGTGCCAGCAGATGGACAGGGGGCATAGGCTACACCTTC.

V usage is TRBV27 and J usage is TRBJ2-4; no firm D call. Trimming removed 6 bases from V and 3 bases from J, with 9 bases in between. Germline V gene lookup returns CDR1 MNHEY and CDR2 SMNVEV (reference sequence). This CDR3 contains 13 residues. CDR3 in DNA: TGTGCCAGCAGAATAAACGGCAAAAACATTCAGTACTTC. Encoded protein: CASRINGKNIQYF.